The 17 T cell receptor beta chains reported below all come from one sample, sequenced in a study of T cell changes during pregnancy in multiple sclerosis. Profiled with immunoSEQ multiplex PCR; TCRdb holds only in-frame clones, not every one. The table lists under 80,000 clones, about 89% of them singletons. The specimen was CD4+ T cells from peripheral blood mononuclear cells, collected in the second trimester of pregnancy. The source is a female donor with multiple sclerosis, enrolled in a pregnancy study.

The genes are TRBV18 and TRBJ1-1; tentative D call: TRBD1 (6 bases). Germline V lookup: CDR1 KGHSH, CDR2 LQKENI. The CDR3 has 15 residues. Trimming removed 3 bases at V and 0 bases at J, with 11 bases between. Here the CDR3 DNA reads TGTGCCAGCTCACCTCAACAGGGAGTGAACACTGAAGCTTTCTTT. This sequence encodes CASSPQQGVNTEAFF.

V usage is TRBV4-3 and J usage is TRBJ2-1; D gene ambiguous. Germline assignment: CDR1 LGHNA and CDR2 YSLEER. The CDR3 is 17 amino acids. The V gene lost 0 bases and the J gene lost 0 bases, with 12 bases spanning the gap. CDR3 sequence reads: CASSQDPSPSSYNEQFF. DNA for the CDR3: TGCGCCAGCAGCCAAGATCCGTCCCCGAGCTCCTACAATGAGCAGTTCTTC.

This chain joins TRBV7-9 and TRBJ1-1, with 8 bases aligning to TRBD1. CDR3 length equals 19 residues. V dropped 6 bases and J dropped 1; count of bases not matched to a gene: 19. Germline CDR1 and CDR2: SEHNR and FQNEAQ (reference sequence). The CDR3 loop is CASSRIKTGVSSGNTEAFF. The CDR3 region has the DNA TGTGCCAGCAGTCGAATTAAGACAGGGGTCTCTTCGGGGAACACTGAAGCTTTCTTT.

The genes are TRBV4-3 and TRBJ2-5; tentative D call: TRBD1 (6 bases). Trimming took off 2 bases at V and 3 bases at J, with 13 bases between the two ends. CDR3 length equals 15 residues. The V gene's germline CDR1 is LGHNA and CDR2 YSLEER. CDR3: CASSQLRNREETQYF. In nucleotides, the CDR3 is TGCGCCAGCAGCCAACTAAGGAACAGGGAAGAGACCCAGTACTTC.

The V and J genes are TRBV10-3 and TRBJ2-3; D uncertain. Trimming removed 6 bases from V and 4 bases from J, with 14 bases in between. The germline gives CDR1 ENHRY, CDR2 SYGVKD. CDR3 length equals 14 residues. In DNA, the CDR3 is TGTGCCATCAGAAATCGCGGTACGGCAGATACGCAGTATTTT. Protein: CAIRNRGTADTQYF.

This CDR3 reads CASSLIGDEKLFF. The CDR3 nucleotides read TGTGCCAGCAGCTTAATTGGAGATGAAAAACTGTTTTTT. The chain carries TRBV13 and TRBJ1-4; D call uncertain. The CDR3 covers 13 residues. V shed 2 bases and J shed 6 bases, with 7 bases lying between them. CDR1 and CDR2 from the germline V gene are PRHDT and FYEKMQ (reference sequence). Variable domain in full (rest from reference TRBV13 and TRBJ1-4): AAGVIQSPRHLIKEKRETATLKCYPIPRHDTVYWYQQGPGQDPQFLISFYEKMQSDKGSIPDRFSAQQFSDYHSELNMSSLELGDSALYFCASSLIGDEKLFFGSGTQLSVL.

The chain carries TRBV7-3 and TRBJ2-7; TRBD1 agrees at 8 bases. Trimming took 5 bases from V and 5 from J; bases not matched to a gene: 8. Germline V CDR1 and CDR2: SGHTA, FQGTGA. This CDR3 comprises 14 residues. The CDR3 region has the DNA TGTGCCAGCAGCCCCCACAGGGGGTCCCACGAGCAGTACTTC. It encodes CASSPHRGSHEQYF.

The chain links TRBV4-1 to TRBJ2-4, with 9 bases that match TRBD2. Germline V gene lookup returns CDR1 MGHRA and CDR2 YSYEKL. V shed 3 bases and J 1 base; nucleotides not matched to a gene: 13. This CDR3 is 19 amino acids long. CDR3 nucleotide sequence: TGCGCCAGCAGCCATCCCCTAAGGGGGACTAGCATCGCCAAAAACATTCAGTACTTC. Amino acids: CASSHPLRGTSIAKNIQYF.

CDR3 in DNA: TGTGCCAGCAGCTCTAGCGGGAAAGGTGGCGAGCAGTACTTC. Translating it yields CASSSSGKGGEQYF. The chain links TRBV6-6 to TRBJ2-7, with 9 bases lining up with TRBD2. The CDR3 loop spans 14 amino acids. The V and J ends lost 6 bases and 6 bases, in that order; junction bases with no gene match: 9. From germline, CDR1 is MNHNY and CDR2 SVGAGI (reference sequence).

The chain uses TRBV15 and TRBJ1-4; tentative D call: TRBD1 (5 bases). This CDR3 is built from 14 residues. The V end was cut by 1 base, the J end by 6 bases, with 9 bases between. Germline loops: CDR1 LNHNV, CDR2 YYDKDF (reference sequence). CDR3 sequence: CATSRVGEDEKLFF. CDR3 sequence (DNA): TGTGCCACCAGCAGAGTAGGGGAGGATGAAAAACTGTTTTTT.

This clone was seen only once. The CDR3 DNA reads TGTGCCAGCAGCCCTGAACGGGGGGCGATCGCTATAAAGAACACTGAAGCTTTCTTT. It encodes CASSPERGAIAIKNTEAFF. The V gene is TRBV5-4, the J gene TRBJ1-1; a weak D match, TRBD1 (6 bases). Germline V gives CDR1 SGHNT, CDR2 YYREEE (reference sequence). The CDR3 totals 19 residues. The V gene lost 4 bases and the J gene lost 1 base, with 26 bases spanning the gap.

J is TRBJ2-1 and V is TRBV5-1, with TRBD2 matching 7 bases. The CDR3 spans 18 residues. The trim removed 4 bases at V and 3 bases at J, leaving 16 bases unmatched. Germline-derived CDR1 and CDR2 are SGHRS and YFSETQ. Here the CDR3 DNA reads TGCGCCAGCAGCCCCGGTCCGTCCGGGACTACAGTCTACAATGAGCAGTTCTTC. Encoded protein: CASSPGPSGTTVYNEQFF.

V gene TRBV30 combines with J gene TRBJ1-4; D is unclear. There are 15 residues in the CDR3. The germline V gene encodes CDR1 GTSNPN and CDR2 SVGIG (reference sequence). V was trimmed by 2 bases and J by 4 bases, leaving 14 bases between them. This CDR3 is CAWSFGIHDNEKLFF. CDR3 nucleotides: TGTGCCTGGAGTTTCGGGATACATGATAATGAAAAACTGTTTTTT.

The chain has TRBV6-5 and TRBJ1-1; D perhaps matches TRBD1 (5 bases). Trimming cost V 10 bases and J 4 bases, with 13 bases left between them. From germline, CDR1 is MNHEY and CDR2 SVGAGI. This CDR3 is built from 12 residues. DNA of the CDR3: TGTGCCACCTCCCGCGGGGGCACTGAAGCTTTCTTT. This translates into CATSRGGTEAFF.

The gene calls are TRBV9 and TRBJ2-7, with 8 positions matching TRBD2. J was trimmed by 2 bases and V by 7 bases; bases with no gene match: 11. The length of the CDR3 is 15 residues. Germline assignment: CDR1 SGDLS and CDR2 YYNGEE. The CDR3 nucleotides are TGTGCCAGCGCCCCGGGGGGGCGAGGGACCTACGAGCAGTACTTC. Amino acids: CASAPGGRGTYEQYF.

The chain uses TRBV27 and TRBJ2-7; D is possibly TRBD2 (5 bases). This CDR3 is 18 amino acids long. The germline V gene encodes CDR1 MNHEY and CDR2 SMNVEV (reference sequence). V lost 5 bases, J lost 6 bases, and 29 bases lay in between. Here the CDR3 reads CASSPLKISPGSPSEQYF. CDR3 DNA: TGTGCCAGCAGTCCACTTAAAATTTCCCCGGGATCCCCTAGCGAGCAGTACTTC.

The chain couples TRBV5-1 to TRBJ2-7; D is unresolved. The CDR3 length is 14 residues. Germline CDR1 SGHRS, CDR2 YFSETQ. Trimming removed 0 bases at V and 2 bases at J, with 9 bases between. The CDR3 bases are TGCGCCAGCAGCTTGGCATTGGCTGCCTACGAGCAGTACTTC. Protein product: CASSLALAAYEQYF.